This TCR beta chain is from a study of memory CD4+ T cells and cytomegalovirus serostatus. Clones were read by immunoSEQ multiplex PCR, and TCRdb kept only the in-frame ones, dropping some. The table lists roughly 49,000 clones, 78% of them singletons. Unmatched junction bases numbered 7, after V lost 9 bases and J lost 2 bases. The germline gives CDR1 SNHLY, CDR2 FYNNEI. The length of the CDR3 is 13 residues. The sort gate was single viable CD3+CD4+CD8-CD45RO+ cells for memory CD4+ T cells. Sample: memory CD4+ T cells from blood. This clonotype originated in an adult in good health and CMV-seronegative. The chain employs TRBV2 and TRBJ2-7; 7 nucleotides agree with TRBD1. CDR3 in DNA: TGTGCCAGTAAAAGGGACAGAGCCTACGAGCAGTACTTC. Amino acids: CASKRDRAYEQYF.